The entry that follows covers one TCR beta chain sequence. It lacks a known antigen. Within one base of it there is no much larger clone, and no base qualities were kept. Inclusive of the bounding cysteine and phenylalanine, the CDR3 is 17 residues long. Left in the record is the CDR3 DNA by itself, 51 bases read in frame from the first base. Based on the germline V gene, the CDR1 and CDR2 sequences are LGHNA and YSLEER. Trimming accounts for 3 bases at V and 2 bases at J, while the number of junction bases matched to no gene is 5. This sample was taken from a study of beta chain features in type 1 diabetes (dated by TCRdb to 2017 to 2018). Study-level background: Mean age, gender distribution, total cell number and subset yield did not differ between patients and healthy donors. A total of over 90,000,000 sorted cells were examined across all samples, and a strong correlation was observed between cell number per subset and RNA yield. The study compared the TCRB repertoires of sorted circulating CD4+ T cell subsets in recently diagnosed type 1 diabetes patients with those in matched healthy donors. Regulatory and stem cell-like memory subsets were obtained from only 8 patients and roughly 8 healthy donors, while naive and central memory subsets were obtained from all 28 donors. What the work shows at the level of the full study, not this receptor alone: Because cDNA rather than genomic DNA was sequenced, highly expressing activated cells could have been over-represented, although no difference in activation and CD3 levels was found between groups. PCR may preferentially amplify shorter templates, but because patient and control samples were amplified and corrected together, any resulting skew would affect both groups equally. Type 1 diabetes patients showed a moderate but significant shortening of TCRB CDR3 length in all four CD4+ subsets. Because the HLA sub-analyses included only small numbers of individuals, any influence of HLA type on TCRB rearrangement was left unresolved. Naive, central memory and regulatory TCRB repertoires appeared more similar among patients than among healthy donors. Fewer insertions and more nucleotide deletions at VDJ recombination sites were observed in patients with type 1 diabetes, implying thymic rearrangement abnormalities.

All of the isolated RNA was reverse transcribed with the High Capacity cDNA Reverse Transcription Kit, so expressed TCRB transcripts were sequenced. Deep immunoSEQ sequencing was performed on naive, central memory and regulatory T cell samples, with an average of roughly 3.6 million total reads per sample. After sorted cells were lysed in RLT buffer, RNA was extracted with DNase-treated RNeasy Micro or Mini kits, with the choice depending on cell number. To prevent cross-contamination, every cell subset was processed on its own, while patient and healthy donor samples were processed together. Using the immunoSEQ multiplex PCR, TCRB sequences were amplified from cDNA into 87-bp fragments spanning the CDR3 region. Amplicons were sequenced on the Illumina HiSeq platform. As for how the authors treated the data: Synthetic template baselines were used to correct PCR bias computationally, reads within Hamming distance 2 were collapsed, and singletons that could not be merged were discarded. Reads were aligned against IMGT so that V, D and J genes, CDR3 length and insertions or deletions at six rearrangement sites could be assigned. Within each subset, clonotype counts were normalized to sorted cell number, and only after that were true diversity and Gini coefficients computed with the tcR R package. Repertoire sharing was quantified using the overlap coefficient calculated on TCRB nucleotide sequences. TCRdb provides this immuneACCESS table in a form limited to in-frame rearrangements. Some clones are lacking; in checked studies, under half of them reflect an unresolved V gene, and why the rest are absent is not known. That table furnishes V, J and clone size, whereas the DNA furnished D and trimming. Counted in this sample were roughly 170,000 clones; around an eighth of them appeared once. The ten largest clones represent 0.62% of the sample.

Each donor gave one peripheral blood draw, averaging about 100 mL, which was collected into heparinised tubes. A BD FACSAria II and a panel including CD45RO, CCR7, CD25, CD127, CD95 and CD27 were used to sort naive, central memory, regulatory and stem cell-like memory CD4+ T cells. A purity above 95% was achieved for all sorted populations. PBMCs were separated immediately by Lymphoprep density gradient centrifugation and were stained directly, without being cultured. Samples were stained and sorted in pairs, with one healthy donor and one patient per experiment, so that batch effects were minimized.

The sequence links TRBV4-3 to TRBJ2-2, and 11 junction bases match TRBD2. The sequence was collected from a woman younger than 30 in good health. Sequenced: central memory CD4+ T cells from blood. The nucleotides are TGCGCCAGCAGCCAGCTACTAGCGGGGGCAAACACCGGGGAGCTGTTTTTT. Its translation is CASSQLLAGANTGELFF.